What follows is one T cell receptor (beta chain) and its context. The entry originates in a study of control samples from healthy donors and cancer patients. Method: immunoSEQ multiplex PCR; TCRdb's copy keeps in-frame clones and lacks some. The sample lists 100,000 or so clones; roughly nine tenths were seen once. CDR3 length equals 13 residues. Germline V CDR1 and CDR2: MNHEY, SVGAGI. V was pared by 10 bases and J by 0 bases, with 12 bases between. Specimen: blood. V gene TRBV6-5 combines with J gene TRBJ1-2, with D unresolved. The TCR comes from a woman aged 25 to 39 in good health. This CDR3 is CATRASPNYGYTF. The CDR3 DNA reads TGTGCCACCCGGGCCTCCCCTAACTATGGCTACACCTTC.